This T cell receptor beta chain was captured in a study of beta chain features in type 1 diabetes. Study-level information: Investigators examined approximately 100,000,000 sorted cells across all samples. Broader study findings: Still unanswered here is whether HLA type influences TCRB rearrangement.

This CDR3 comprises 14 residues. Germline-derived CDR1 and CDR2 are SGHTA and FQGTGA. V was cut by 8 bases and J by 2 bases, with 15 bases left in between. Sequencing targeted expressed TCRB transcripts, as all isolated RNA had been reverse transcribed. The repertoire was sequenced with immunoSEQ multiplex PCR; TCRdb's copy has only in-frame clones and lacks some. The sample holds roughly 450,000 clones, 11% seen once. This clone was picked up a small number of times. Its antigen is as yet unknown. This receptor was taken from a young woman in good health. Sequencing was carried out using naive CD4+ T cells from blood. The V gene is TRBV7-3, the J gene TRBJ1-1; D is perhaps TRBD1 (6 bases). The chain's CDR3 is CASLSPGANTEAFF. The DNA for the CDR3 is TGTGCCAGCCTTTCCCCAGGGGCAAACACTGAAGCTTTCTTT.